The 29 T cell receptor beta chains reported below all come from one sample, sequenced in a study of cytomegalovirus exposure and HLA in healthy donors. This PCR relied on a set of 60 Vbeta primers and 13 Jbeta primers. The data were produced by immunoSEQ multiplex PCR, yet TCRdb's version contains in-frame clones alone and is incomplete. The sample records about 120,000 clones, roughly four fifths being singletons. Sequencing used PBMCs. These receptors came from a woman aged 35 to 49 in good health and CMV-seronegative.

This chain connects TRBV27 to TRBJ2-2, with D possibly being TRBD2 (5 bases). The CDR3 runs to 14 residues. Trimming pared 3 bases from V and 7 bases from J, leaving 12 bases between. In germline, CDR1 is MNHEY, CDR2 SMNVEV (reference sequence). The CDR3 region has the DNA TGTGCCAGCAGTTTTTGGGGAGCGGACGGGGAGCTGTTTTTT. It codes for CASSFWGADGELFF.

J is TRBJ1-5 and V is TRBV28; 8 bases align to TRBD1. Losses at the gene ends were 6 bases for V and 11 bases for J; bases not matched to a gene: 15. This CDR3 is built from 15 residues. Germline V lookup: CDR1 MDHEN, CDR2 SYDVKM. DNA for the CDR3: TGTGCCAGCAGCTACGACAGGGGAGGGGGTATGTCCCAGCATTTT. It codes for CASSYDRGGGMSQHF.

This chain uses TRBV5-1 with TRBJ2-1; 7 bases line up with TRBD1. The CDR3 length is 15 residues. The V gene end was trimmed by 2 bases and the J gene end by 2 bases; junction bases not matched to a gene: 4. In germline, CDR1 is SGHRS, CDR2 YFSETQ. This CDR3 is CASSFTGVTYNEQFF. The CDR3 DNA reads TGCGCCAGCAGCTTTACAGGGGTTACCTACAATGAGCAGTTCTTC.

This chain links TRBV28 with TRBJ1-5; the D gene is possibly TRBD1 (5 bases). The CDR3 loop spans 12 amino acids. Deletions cut 7 bases from V and 7 bases from J, with 11 bases between. Looked up from germline, CDR1 is MDHEN and CDR2 is SYDVKM. CDR3 sequence: CASTQGVQPQHF. As DNA, the CDR3 is TGTGCCAGCACCCAAGGGGTACAGCCCCAGCATTTT.

This clone was detected only a few times. This chain links TRBV2 with TRBJ2-1; D gene ambiguous. With 6 bases removed from V and 1 base from J, the gap between germline ends came to 13 bases. This CDR3 has 15 residues. Per germline, CDR1 SNHLY and CDR2 FYNNEI. The CDR3 DNA follows: TGTGCCAGCAGACCCCGAGAGAGGTCCTACAATGAGCAGTTCTTC. This codes for CASRPRERSYNEQFF.

The chain recombines TRBV19 with TRBJ1-5, with 7 bases fitting TRBD1. CDR1 and CDR2 from the germline V gene are LNHDA and SQIVND (reference sequence). Trimming took 0 bases from V and 4 from J; bases not matched to a gene: 9. This CDR3 contains 17 residues. The CDR3 is CASSIDPGGKGNQPQHF. CDR3 sequence (DNA): TGTGCCAGTAGTATAGACCCAGGGGGAAAGGGAAATCAGCCCCAGCATTTT.

The sample holds one count of this clone. V usage is TRBV7-2 and J usage is TRBJ2-5; maybe TRBD2 (6 bases). The CDR3 covers 14 residues. Germline V gives CDR1 SGHTA, CDR2 FQGNSA. Trimming left V 5 bases short and J 4 bases short, with 14 bases between. This CDR3 is CASSPRTIGETQYF. DNA of the CDR3: TGTGCCAGCAGCCCCCGGACTATCGGAGAGACCCAGTACTTC.

V is TRBV6-5 and J is TRBJ1-6; D possibly corresponds to TRBD1 (5 bases). Deletions cut 2 bases from V and 13 bases from J, with 15 bases between. The germline gives CDR1 MNHEY, CDR2 SVGAGI. This CDR3 contains 14 residues. Here the CDR3 DNA reads TGTGCCAGCAGTTACACAGGAGCCTTTGATCCCCTCCACTTT. It codes for CASSYTGAFDPLHF.

This clone was counted a single time. The gene calls are TRBV7-2 and TRBJ2-7; 13 nucleotides match TRBD2. J was trimmed by 6 bases and V by 4 bases; bases with no gene match: 3. CDR1 is SGHTA, CDR2 FQGNSA, per germline. The CDR3 loop spans 14 amino acids. This CDR3 is CASSSGLAGFEQYF. The CDR3 DNA follows: TGTGCCAGCAGCTCGGGACTAGCGGGATTCGAGCAGTACTTC. The whole variable domain, filled in from reference TRBV7-2 and TRBJ2-7, reads GAGVSQSPSNKVTEKGKDVELRCDPISGHTALYWYRQSLGQGLEFLIYFQGNSAPDKSGLPSDRFSAERTGGSVSTLTIQRTQQEDSAVYLCASSSGLAGFEQYFGPGTRLTVT.

The chain links TRBV5-1 to TRBJ2-7; the match to TRBD2 covers 7 bases. CDR1 is SGHRS and CDR2 is YFSETQ in the germline V gene. V shed 0 bases and J 4 bases; nucleotides not matched to a gene: 4. CDR3 length: 14 residues. The DNA of the CDR3 is TGCGCCAGCAGCTTGGGAGCGGGAAAATACGAGCAGTACTTC. Amino acid sequence: CASSLGAGKYEQYF. The full variable domain, in which reference TRBV5-1 and TRBJ2-7 provide the parts outside the CDR3, is KAGVTQTPRYLIKTRGQQVTLSCSPISGHRSVSWYQQTPGQGLQFLFEYFSETQRNKGNFPGRFSGRQFSNSRSEMNVSTLELGDSALYLCASSLGAGKYEQYFGPGTRLTVT.

The chain employs TRBV28 and TRBJ1-1; D is ambiguous. Trimming removed 5 bases at V and 4 bases at J, with 8 bases between. The V gene's germline CDR1 is MDHEN and CDR2 SYDVKM. The CDR3 loop spans 12 amino acids. The CDR3 DNA follows: TGTGCCAGCAGTCTGACACTCACTGAAGCTTTCTTT. Residues: CASSLTLTEAFF.

The J gene is TRBJ2-7, the V gene TRBV18; 12 bases align to TRBD2. The CDR3 contains 16 residues. Germline assignment: CDR1 KGHSH and CDR2 LQKENI. Trimming at V came to 0 bases and at J to 2 bases, leaving 2 bases not matched to a gene. CDR3 sequence: CASSPPTSGSPYEQYF. The CDR3 DNA follows: TGTGCCAGCTCACCACCGACTAGCGGGAGTCCCTACGAGCAGTACTTC.

This clone was counted once. This chain joins TRBV5-1 and TRBJ1-3; 7 nucleotides line up with TRBD1. Unmatched junction bases numbered 10, after V lost 3 bases and J lost 4 bases. Germline values: CDR1 SGHRS, CDR2 YFSETQ. The CDR3 covers 16 residues. CDR3 nucleotide sequence: TGCGCCAGCAGCTCCTGGACAGGAGGTTCCGGAAACACCATATATTTT. Translation gives CASSSWTGGSGNTIYF.

The chain is built from TRBV7-9 and TRBJ2-5, with D possibly being TRBD1 (5 bases). CDR3 length: 13 amino acids. Germline-derived CDR1 and CDR2 are SEHNR and FQNEAQ (reference sequence). Trimming took 3 bases from V and 5 from J, leaving 10 bases between them. The CDR3 DNA follows: TGTGCCAGCAGCTTTCTAGGGGATGAGACCCAGTACTTC. Protein sequence: CASSFLGDETQYF.

The J gene is TRBJ2-3, the V gene TRBV6-5, with TRBD2 identical over 10 bases. J gave up 4 bases and V 4 bases, and 5 bases lay outside the gene matches. Germline V gives CDR1 MNHEY, CDR2 SVGAGI. The CDR3 length is 15 residues. CDR3 sequence reads: CASSWSGRAPDTQYF. CDR3 DNA sequence: TGTGCCAGCAGTTGGAGCGGGAGGGCCCCAGATACGCAGTATTTT.

Only one count was recorded for this clone. The chain employs TRBV28 and TRBJ1-4, with D uncertain. V lost 10 bases, J lost 3 bases, and 12 bases lay in between. This CDR3 is built from 13 residues. Germline CDR1 reads MDHEN; CDR2 reads SYDVKM. The CDR3 loop is CATQDTPNEKLFF. The CDR3 nucleotides read TGTGCCACCCAAGACACTCCTAATGAAAAACTGTTTTTT.

This clone has just a few counts. The genes are TRBV5-4 and TRBJ2-7; TRBD2 aligns across 13 bases. This CDR3 is 17 amino acids long. The J segment lost 2 bases and the V segment lost 7 bases, leaving 12 bases of the junction unmatched. Germline loops: CDR1 SGHNT, CDR2 YYREEE (reference sequence). CDR3: CASSGGGLAGATYEQYF. The CDR3, as DNA: TGTGCCAGCTCAGGGGGAGGACTAGCGGGGGCTACCTACGAGCAGTACTTC.

The rearrangement links TRBV5-1 to TRBJ1-1; 7 nucleotides align to TRBD1. CDR1 is SGHRS and CDR2 is YFSETQ in the germline V gene. This CDR3 spans 13 amino acids. The V and J ends lost 3 bases and 10 bases, in that order; junction bases with no gene match: 9. As DNA, the CDR3 is TGCGCCAGCAGCTGGGAGACAGGGACGGGAGCTTTCTTT. Translated: CASSWETGTGAFF.

In this sample, this clone turned up a few times. The V and J genes are TRBV6-5 and TRBJ1-1, with D hard to call. This CDR3 region has 15 residues. V was clipped by 0 bases and J by 0 bases, with 8 bases between them. Per germline, CDR1 MNHEY and CDR2 SVGAGI. The CDR3 DNA is TGTGCCAGCAGTTACTCGAGGTTGATGAACACTGAAGCTTTCTTT. Its translation: CASSYSRLMNTEAFF.

The chain links TRBV7-2 to TRBJ2-7; a possible D gene is TRBD2 (5 bases). Germline V gives CDR1 SGHTA, CDR2 FQGNSA. The CDR3 is 14 amino acids. The V end was cut by 6 bases, the J end by 1 base, with 13 bases between. The CDR3 reads CASRTGLSSYEQYF. CDR3 sequence (DNA): TGTGCCAGCAGGACCGGACTTAGTTCCTACGAGCAGTACTTC.

A word on this clone: Germline is not matched at one junction end, which may reflect a read error. The gene calls are TRBV7-7 and TRBJ2-1; TRBD2 matches at 9 bases. Germline V gene sequence: CDR1 SSHAT, CDR2 FNYEAQ (reference sequence). The CDR3 sequence is 17 residues long. CDR3 sequence (DNA): TGTGCTAGCAGCTTAGAGTATGATTGGCGGGAGGGTAATGAGCAGTTCTTC. This codes for CASSLEYDWREGNEQFF.

The chain has TRBV5-5 and TRBJ2-1; tentatively, D is TRBD2 (5 bases). V was pared by 4 bases and J by 1 base, with 12 bases between. Germline CDR1 and CDR2: SGHKS and YYEKEE (reference sequence). The CDR3 runs 15 residues. CDR3 sequence (DNA): TGTGCCAGCAGCCGGGGAGCGAGTTCCTACAATGAGCAGTTCTTC. Its protein product is CASSRGASSYNEQFF.

V gene TRBV7-3 combines with J gene TRBJ2-2; 9 bases match TRBD2. In germline, CDR1 is SGHTA, CDR2 FQGTGA. The CDR3 is 15 amino acids. J was trimmed by 5 bases and V by 5 bases; bases with no gene match: 6. In nucleotides, the CDR3 is TGTGCCAGCAGCCCCAGGGCGGGAGGGACCGGGGAGCTGTTTTTT. Amino acids: CASSPRAGGTGELFF. The variable domain in full, with the rest retrieved from reference TRBV7-3 and TRBJ2-2, is GAGVSQTPSNKVTEKGKYVELRCDPISGHTALYWYRQSLGQGPEFLIYFQGTGAADDSGLPNDRFFAVRPEGSVSTLKIQRTERGDSAVYLCASSPRAGGTGELFFGEGSRLTVL.

This chain links TRBV2 with TRBJ2-3, with 11 positions matching TRBD2. Germline V CDR1 and CDR2: SNHLY, FYNNEI. Germline trimming cut 4 bases from V and 4 bases from J; bases unmatched to any gene: 4. The CDR3 has 15 residues. The DNA for the CDR3 is TGTGCCAGCAGTGGACTAGCGGGGACCGCAGATACGCAGTATTTT. It translates to CASSGLAGTADTQYF.

The chain employs TRBV19 and TRBJ2-4; tentatively, D is TRBD1 (5 bases). Trimming stripped 3 bases from V and 12 bases from J, with 18 bases between. Germline loops: CDR1 LNHDA, CDR2 SQIVND (reference sequence). The CDR3 runs to 14 residues. CDR3 nucleotides: TGTGCCAGTAGTATTTCGACAGCGTTGGGCAGTCAGTACTTC. Protein: CASSISTALGSQYF. Together with reference TRBV19 and TRBJ2-4, the CDR3 gives the full variable domain: DGGITQSPKYLFRKEGQNVTLSCEQNLNHDAMYWYRQDPGQGLRLIYYSQIVNDFQKGDIAEGYSVSREKKESFPLTVTSAQKNPTAFYLCASSISTALGSQYFGAGTRLSVL.

The chain links TRBV18 to TRBJ1-2; TRBD1 agrees at 8 bases. The CDR3 runs to 17 residues. V gave up 3 bases and J gave up 4 bases; unmatched junction bases: 13. From germline, CDR1 is KGHSH and CDR2 LQKENI. The CDR3 reads CASSPMDRVLHPYGYTF. The CDR3 coding sequence is TGTGCCAGCTCACCGATGGACAGGGTGCTCCACCCCTATGGCTACACCTTC.

The chain uses TRBV28 and TRBJ1-6; 7 bases match TRBD1. Germline V CDR1 and CDR2: MDHEN, SYDVKM. V gave up 6 bases and J gave up 10 bases; unmatched junction bases: 6. The CDR3 has 13 residues. The CDR3 DNA sequence: TGTGCCAGCAGAGGACAGGCTGAATCACCCCTCCACTTT. This translates into CASRGQAESPLHF.

The rearrangement joins TRBV7-6 to TRBJ2-1, with 8 bases aligning to TRBD2. The J segment lost 9 bases and the V segment lost 5 bases, leaving 21 bases of the junction unmatched. The CDR3 has 18 amino acids. The germline CDR1 and CDR2 sequences are SGHVS and FNYEAQ. The CDR3 nucleotides read TGTGCCAGCAGCCACCGGGCTAGCGGGTTCCCCTCGGAGGGTGAGCAGTTCTTC. It yields the protein CASSHRASGFPSEGEQFF.

A single count supports this clone. V is TRBV27 and J is TRBJ2-7; the match to TRBD2 covers 9 bases. Germline CDR1 is MNHEY and CDR2 is SMNVEV (reference sequence). J lost 5 bases, V lost 5 bases, and 10 bases had no gene match. The CDR3 consists of 15 residues. The CDR3 protein is CASSPLFSGSHEQYF. DNA of the CDR3: TGTGCCAGCAGTCCTCTGTTTAGCGGGAGCCACGAGCAGTACTTC.